One sample yielded the 9 T cell receptor beta chains listed below, sequenced in a study of blood T cell repertoires in COVID-19. Clones were read by immunoSEQ multiplex PCR, and TCRdb kept only the in-frame ones, dropping some. The table shows some 70,000 clones, with 80% to 90% occurring only once. Specimen: peripheral blood. The receptors were gathered from a woman aged 55 to 70 with acute or convalescent COVID-19.

The chain is built from TRBV4-2 and TRBJ1-2; D perhaps matches TRBD1 (6 bases). This CDR3 contains 15 residues. V lost 0 bases and J lost 1, with 9 bases in between. Germline V lookup: CDR1 LGHNA, CDR2 YNFKEQ. CDR3 region: CASSQDEGVNYGYTF. CDR3 DNA: TGTGCCAGCAGCCAAGATGAGGGGGTTAACTATGGCTACACCTTC.

This clone occurred a few times. This chain links TRBV30 with TRBJ1-4; D possibly corresponds to TRBD1 (6 bases). The CDR3 contains 15 residues. The germline V gene encodes CDR1 GTSNPN and CDR2 SVGIG (reference sequence). Trimming removed 4 bases at V and 7 bases at J, with 19 bases between. In nucleotides, the CDR3 is TGTGCCTGGACCGCCCGGGACATGAATGGTGAAAAACTGTTTTTT. Residues: CAWTARDMNGEKLFF. Together with reference TRBV30 and TRBJ1-4, the CDR3 gives the full variable domain: SQTIHQWPATLVQPVGSPLSLECTVEGTSNPNLYWYRQAAGRGLQLLFYSVGIGQISSEVPQNLSASRPQDRQFILSSKKLLLSDSGFYLCAWTARDMNGEKLFFGSGTQLSVL.

The chain couples TRBV11-2 to TRBJ2-5; D uncertain. CDR1 and CDR2 from the germline V gene are SGHAT and FQNNGV. V lost 1 base to trimming and J lost 4 bases, with 4 bases between them. This CDR3 region has 12 residues. As DNA, the CDR3 is TGTGCCAGCAGCTTAGGGCCAGAGACCCAGTACTTC. Amino acids: CASSLGPETQYF.

The rearrangement links TRBV11-2 to TRBJ2-5; 9 bases line up with TRBD2. V lost 1 base and J lost 5; bases outside the gene matches: 8. The V gene's germline CDR1 is SGHAT and CDR2 FQNNGV. The CDR3 covers 16 residues. DNA for the CDR3: TGTGCCAGCAGCTTAGTTTTAGCGGGGGCTTCGGAGACCCAGTACTTC. Translation: CASSLVLAGASETQYF. The whole variable domain, filled in from reference TRBV11-2 and TRBJ2-5, reads EAGVAQSPRYKIIEKRQSVAFWCNPISGHATLYWYQQILGQGPKLLIQFQNNGVVDDSQLPKDRFSAERLKGVDSTLKIQPAKLEDSAVYLCASSLVLAGASETQYFGPGTRLLVL.

A few counts support this clone. This chain joins TRBV6-5 and TRBJ2-1, with 16 bases identical to TRBD2. Germline V CDR1 and CDR2: MNHEY, SVGAGI. The ends lost 6 bases at V and 10 bases at J; junction bases unmatched: 6. The CDR3 consists of 15 residues. The CDR3 sequence is CASSYGTSGRGEQFF. The CDR3 DNA reads TGTGCCAGCAGCTACGGGACTAGCGGGAGGGGAGAGCAGTTCTTC.

V is TRBV6-6 and J is TRBJ2-5, with 8 bases aligning to TRBD2. V was clipped by 5 bases and J by 5 bases; unmatched bases: 16. The CDR3 is 17 residues long. Germline CDR1 MNHNY, CDR2 SVGAGI (reference sequence). Here the CDR3 reads CASSGSRGSGAFETQYF. The CDR3 DNA is TGTGCCAGCAGTGGATCTAGGGGTAGCGGGGCTTTCGAGACCCAGTACTTC.

This clone appeared a single time. The V gene is TRBV3-1 (or the pseudogene TRBV3-2), the J gene TRBJ2-5, with TRBD2 identical over 14 bases. V was clipped by 1 base and J by 5 bases; unmatched bases: 3. The CDR3 sequence is 16 residues long. Germline values: CDR1 LGHDT, CDR2 YNNKEL (reference sequence). For the CDR3, the DNA is TGTGCCAGCAGCCAAGGGACTAGCGGGAGGTTGGAGACCCAGTACTTC. Encoded protein: CASSQGTSGRLETQYF.

V is TRBV5-8 and J is TRBJ1-5, with a tentative D call TRBD1 (5 bases). Per the germline V gene, CDR1 is SGHTS and CDR2 is YDEGEE. V lost 6 bases to trimming and J lost 1 base, with 11 bases between them. This CDR3 contains 14 residues. CDR3 DNA: TGTGCCAGCACCCTCCAGGGCAGCAATCAGCCCCAGCATTTT. Its protein product is CASTLQGSNQPQHF.

This clone appeared once. The chain is built from TRBV28 and TRBJ1-3, with TRBD1 matching 7 bases. Losses at the gene ends were 1 base for V and 0 bases for J; bases not matched to a gene: 3. CDR1 MDHEN and CDR2 SYDVKM come from the germline V gene. The CDR3 runs 16 residues. The CDR3 bases are TGTGCCAGCAGTTTATACCGGGACAGCTCTGGAAACACCATATATTTT. It encodes CASSLYRDSSGNTIYF.